These 27 T cell receptor beta chains originate from one sample sequenced in a study of blood T cell repertoires in COVID-19. Sequenced by immunoSEQ multiplex PCR; TCRdb stores in-frame clones only, minus some. The sample consists of roughly 150,000 clones, approximately 84% of them appearing once. The sequencing sample was made of PBMCs or T cells enriched from blood (not recorded which). The receptors were sampled from a woman in her forties with acute COVID-19.

The genes are TRBV27 and TRBJ1-6; D is possibly TRBD1 (5 bases). CDR1 and CDR2 (germline): MNHEY, SMNVEV (reference sequence). CDR3 length: 13 residues. V lost 6 bases and J 6 bases, leaving 9 bases between the germline ends. The CDR3 sequence is CASSPGFNSPLHF. The CDR3, as DNA: TGTGCCAGCAGCCCAGGGTTTAATTCACCCCTCCACTTT.

The chain recombines TRBV19 with TRBJ2-6; TRBD2 matches 13 bases. The CDR3 is made up of 18 amino acids. V was clipped by 3 bases and J by 0 bases; unmatched bases: 2. Germline values: CDR1 LNHDA, CDR2 SQIVND (reference sequence). CDR3 protein: CASSITSGRASGANVLTF. In DNA, the CDR3 is TGTGCCAGTAGTATCACTAGCGGGAGGGCCTCTGGGGCCAACGTCCTGACTTTC.

J is TRBJ2-5 and V is TRBV5-1; 14 bases are a match to TRBD2. The junction had 13 bases not matched to a gene; V was cut back by 4 bases and J by 5 bases. The germline V gene encodes CDR1 SGHRS and CDR2 YFSETQ. The CDR3 has 18 amino acids. Here the CDR3 reads CASSLSGLAGVGRETQYF. DNA for the CDR3: TGCGCCAGCAGCCTGTCGGGACTAGCGGGAGTGGGCCGGGAGACCCAGTACTTC.

This clone has just a few counts. This chain connects TRBV3-1 (or the pseudogene TRBV3-2) to TRBJ2-7; TRBD1 agrees at 10 bases. The V gene's germline CDR1 is LGHDT and CDR2 YNNKEL (reference sequence). The CDR3 is 15 amino acids. Trimming removed 1 base from V and 4 bases from J; junction bases left unmatched: 4. The chain's CDR3 is CASSQVGGQGYEQYF. The CDR3 DNA reads as TGTGCCAGCAGCCAAGTAGGGGGACAGGGGTACGAGCAGTACTTC.

This clone was recorded a few times. J is TRBJ2-7 and V is TRBV5-1, with TRBD2 matching over 7 bases. Losses at the gene ends were 5 bases for V and 5 bases for J; bases not matched to a gene: 25. The germline CDR1 and CDR2 sequences are SGHRS and YFSETQ. The CDR3 length is 19 residues. The CDR3 is CASSQAETSRATRQNEQYF. The CDR3 region has the DNA TGCGCCAGCAGTCAAGCGGAGACTAGCCGGGCCACGAGGCAAAACGAGCAGTACTTC.

The CDR3 bases are TGTGCCAGCAGCCAAGGGTACAGGGCCGGGGCCGGGGAGCTGTTTTTT. It specifies CASSQGYRAGAGELFF. The chain uses TRBV3-1 (or the pseudogene TRBV3-2) and TRBJ2-2, with D possibly matching TRBD1 (6 bases). The CDR3 is 16 amino acids. The ends were cut back, 1 base at V and 6 bases at J, with 15 bases in the middle. CDR1 and CDR2 (germline): LGHDT, YNNKEL (reference sequence).

The chain is built from TRBV5-4 and TRBJ2-4; 9 positions agree with TRBD2. The V segment lost 0 bases and the J segment 0 bases; nucleotides outside the gene matches: 7. There are 18 residues in the CDR3. From germline, CDR1 is SGHNT and CDR2 YYREEE (reference sequence). The CDR3 region is CASSLGTSGSLAKNIQYF. In DNA, the CDR3 is TGTGCCAGCAGCTTGGGTACTAGCGGGTCCCTAGCCAAAAACATTCAGTACTTC.

CDR3 nucleotides: TGTGCCATCAGGAACAGTCAGGGGGCCACAGATACGCAGTATTTT. It codes for CAIRNSQGATDTQYF. This chain connects TRBV10-3 to TRBJ2-3; 8 bases map to TRBD1. The CDR3 is 15 residues long. Germline-derived CDR1 and CDR2 are ENHRY and SYGVKD. V dropped 6 bases and J dropped 2; count of bases not matched to a gene: 7.

The chain combines TRBV10-3 with TRBJ1-2, with 7 positions matching TRBD1. Germline lookup yields CDR1 ENHRY and CDR2 SYGVKD. The CDR3 consists of 16 residues. After removal of 3 bases from V and 3 bases from J, the junction contained 10 bases not matched to a gene. CDR3 residues: CAISELTGRVHYGYTF. DNA of the CDR3: TGTGCCATCAGTGAATTGACAGGGCGGGTTCACTATGGCTACACCTTC.

V usage is TRBV4-2 and J usage is TRBJ2-1; D is possibly TRBD2 (6 bases). The CDR3 has 15 residues. The germline V and J ends were trimmed by 1 base and 7 bases, with 14 bases remaining between them. Per germline, CDR1 LGHNA and CDR2 YNFKEQ. The CDR3 DNA reads TGTGCCAGCAGCCAAGCGGGAGTGGAGGGGAATGAGCAGTTCTTC. Translating gives CASSQAGVEGNEQFF.

This rearrangement joins TRBV24-1 to TRBJ2-3; the match to TRBD2 covers 9 bases. The V segment lost 3 bases and the J segment 6 bases; nucleotides outside the gene matches: 6. The CDR3 consists of 15 residues. CDR1 and CDR2 (germline): KGHDR, SFDVKD. CDR3 protein: CATSDSGRFSDTQYF. Written as DNA, the CDR3 is TGTGCCACCAGTGATAGCGGGAGGTTCAGCGATACGCAGTATTTT.

Written as DNA, the CDR3 is TGTGCCAGCTCACCCTCCTCCGGGAATGGTGGCAGGGGGCGAGCAAAACTGTTTTTT. Translation gives CASSPSSGNGGRGRAKLFF. The chain links TRBV18 to TRBJ1-4; 8 nucleotides line up with TRBD1. The CDR3 covers 19 residues. Unmatched junction bases numbered 22, after V lost 3 bases and J lost 10 bases. CDR1 is KGHSH, CDR2 LQKENI, per germline.

V is TRBV30 and J is TRBJ1-1, with TRBD1 as a possible D gene (6 bases). This CDR3 is 13 amino acids long. The ends were cut back, 4 bases at V and 4 bases at J, with 13 bases in the middle. Germline lookup yields CDR1 GTSNPN and CDR2 SVGIG (reference sequence). This CDR3 is CAWNRGASTEAFF. DNA of the CDR3: TGTGCCTGGAATCGGGGGGCTAGCACTGAAGCTTTCTTT.

The chain joins TRBV5-1 to TRBJ1-1; D is uncertain. With 1 base removed from V and 0 bases from J, the gap between germline ends came to 4 bases. Germline V gives CDR1 SGHRS, CDR2 YFSETQ. The CDR3 loop spans 13 amino acids. CDR3 region: CASSLIVNTEAFF. The CDR3 bases are TGCGCCAGCAGCTTGATCGTGAACACTGAAGCTTTCTTT.

J is TRBJ1-2 and V is TRBV7-9; 7 nucleotides agree with TRBD1. Germline V lookup: CDR1 SEHNR, CDR2 FQNEAQ (reference sequence). This CDR3 comprises 14 residues. After removal of 3 bases from V and 2 bases from J, the junction contained 3 bases not matched to a gene. CDR3 DNA sequence: TGTGCCAGCAGCTTCGGGACAGTAAACTATGGCTACACCTTC. Protein: CASSFGTVNYGYTF.

The J gene is TRBJ1-2, the V gene TRBV6-5, with a possible D match to TRBD1 (6 bases). Trimming shortened V by 4 bases and J by 0 bases, and 15 bases separated the two germline ends. Germline assignment: CDR1 MNHEY and CDR2 SVGAGI. This CDR3 is 16 amino acids long. In DNA, the CDR3 is TGTGCCAGCAGTTGGGACATCGAAAGGGCTAACTATGGCTACACCTTC. It translates to CASSWDIERANYGYTF.

The chain recombines TRBV10-3 with TRBJ2-3; D is ambiguous. The CDR3 totals 14 residues. Germline CDR1 ENHRY, CDR2 SYGVKD. Between the trimmed V and J ends, which lost 6 bases and 3 bases, there was a span of 13 bases. The chain's CDR3 is CAIRGGRSTDTQYF. Here the CDR3 DNA reads TGTGCCATCAGGGGTGGTAGGAGTACAGATACGCAGTATTTT.

This sequence joins TRBV29-1 and TRBJ2-1, with 9 bases fitting TRBD1. This CDR3 spans 14 amino acids. V was clipped by 7 bases and J by 9 bases; unmatched bases: 13. Looked up from germline, CDR1 is SQVTM and CDR2 is ANQGSEA. The DNA of the CDR3 is TGCAGCGCCCTAAGCAGGACAGGGGTTGGTGAGCAGTTCTTC. Its protein is CSALSRTGVGEQFF.

The rearrangement uses TRBV12-3 or TRBV12-4 and TRBJ1-4; D unclear. The germline V and J ends were trimmed by 5 bases and 8 bases, with 12 bases remaining between them. The CDR3 totals 13 residues. The CDR3 spells CASSGYPGEKLFF. In DNA, the CDR3 is TGTGCCAGCAGTGGGTATCCCGGGGAAAAACTGTTTTTT.

V usage is TRBV6-5 and J usage is TRBJ2-7, with 8 bases aligning to TRBD2. With 5 bases clipped from V and 2 bases from J, the junction kept 8 bases outside the gene matches. The CDR3 spans 15 residues. Per the germline V gene, CDR1 is MNHEY and CDR2 is SVGAGI. DNA for the CDR3: TGTGCCAGCAGTCCGAGAGCGGGGGCGACCTACGAGCAGTACTTC. It translates to CASSPRAGATYEQYF.

The rearrangement uses TRBV12-3 or TRBV12-4 and TRBJ2-7; 9 bases map to TRBD2. Trimming cost V 4 bases and J 4 bases; bases outside gene matches: 2. The length of the CDR3 is 13 residues. The CDR3 reads CASSSSGTYEQYF. CDR3 DNA sequence: TGTGCCAGCAGTTCTAGCGGGACATACGAGCAGTACTTC.

The chain couples TRBV19 to TRBJ1-1; D gene unclear. V lost 8 bases, J lost 6 bases, and 19 bases lay in between. CDR3 size: 14 residues. Per the germline V gene, CDR1 is LNHDA and CDR2 is SQIVND (reference sequence). The CDR3 DNA is TGTGCCAGTGTACCGGGAGGGCCCTTCTCTGAAGCTTTCTTT. It specifies CASVPGGPFSEAFF.

This clone was observed a few times. This sequence joins TRBV6-6 and TRBJ1-6; no definite D call. The CDR3 runs 13 residues. V was clipped by 5 bases and J by 4 bases, with 6 bases between them. Germline V gene sequence: CDR1 MNHNY, CDR2 SVGAGI (reference sequence). CDR3 in amino acids: CASSIGYNSPLHF. The CDR3 DNA sequence: TGTGCCAGCAGTATCGGGTATAATTCACCCCTCCACTTT.

The chain uses TRBV3-1 (or the pseudogene TRBV3-2) and TRBJ2-5, with 11 bases that match TRBD2. CDR3 length equals 18 residues. Germline loops: CDR1 LGHDT, CDR2 YNNKEL (reference sequence). The V segment lost 2 bases and the J segment 5 bases; nucleotides outside the gene matches: 13. The CDR3 loop is CASSQLEGGLAGRETQYF. The CDR3 DNA follows: TGTGCCAGCAGCCAACTAGAAGGTGGACTAGCGGGTAGGGAGACCCAGTACTTC.

The rearrangement uses TRBV19 and TRBJ1-2; 8 bases fit TRBD1. CDR3 length: 16 amino acids. The ends lost 2 bases at V and 4 bases at J; junction bases unmatched: 9. Germline CDR1 reads LNHDA; CDR2 reads SQIVND (reference sequence). The CDR3 nucleotides read TGTGCCAGTAGTATAACCTTAGGACAGGGCTTCTATGGCTACACCTTC. Its translation is CASSITLGQGFYGYTF.

This chain links TRBV18 with TRBJ1-6; TRBD1 aligns across 10 bases. Germline trimming cut 5 bases from V and 7 bases from J; bases unmatched to any gene: 8. This CDR3 region has 16 residues. Looked up from germline, CDR1 is KGHSH and CDR2 is LQKENI. CDR3 sequence (DNA): TGTGCCAGCTCAAACCGACAGGGGGCCTCGAATTCACCCCTCCACTTT. Protein: CASSNRQGASNSPLHF.

The CDR3 loop is CSVERGAGGLSYNEQFF. CDR3 in DNA: TGCAGCGTTGAAAGGGGAGCGGGAGGACTCTCCTACAATGAGCAGTTCTTC. The chain links TRBV29-1 to TRBJ2-1; 9 positions agree with TRBD2. This CDR3 region has 17 residues. Germline lookup yields CDR1 SQVTM and CDR2 ANQGSEA. V shed 2 bases, J shed 0 bases, and the junction held 8 bases outside the gene matches.